The source of this TCR beta chain is a study of T-cell reconstitution after alpha-beta-depleted transplantation in children. As to this clonotype: Its target is not known.

The library targeted TCRbeta and was prepared with unique molecular identifiers. Via MiXCR, TCRdb re-called the PCR reads, giving one row per CDR3 protein. The sample includes approximately 210,000 distinct CDR3 sequences, about 15% of them seen just once. The CDR3 is 15 amino acids. V lost 6 bases to trimming and J lost 6 bases; unmatched junction nucleotides: 9. The study, taken as a whole, reports: Newly generated T cells supplied most T-cell counts and diversity one year post-transplant.

Specimen: PBMCs, mostly from graft donor cells, collected 360 days after TCRalphabeta/CD19-depleted stem cell transplant. The chain uses TRBV12-3 or TRBV12-4 and TRBJ2-1; TRBD2 matches at 9 bases. The sequence came from a male patient aged 2 to 10 who had a stem cell transplant for acute lymphoblastic leukemia, so the T cells may come from the graft donor. CDR3 sequence: CASSGGGAIPNEQFF. The DNA for the CDR3 is TGTGCCAGCAGCGGCGGGGGGGCCATTCCCAATGAGCAGTTCTTC.